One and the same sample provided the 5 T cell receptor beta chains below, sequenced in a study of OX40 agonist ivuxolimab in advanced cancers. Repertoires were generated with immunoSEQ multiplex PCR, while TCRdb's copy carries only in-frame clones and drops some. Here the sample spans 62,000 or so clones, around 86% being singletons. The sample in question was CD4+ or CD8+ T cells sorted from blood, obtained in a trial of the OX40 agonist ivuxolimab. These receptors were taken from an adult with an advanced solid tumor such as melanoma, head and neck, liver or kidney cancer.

The CDR3 DNA reads as TGCGCCAGCAGCTTGTCTAGCGGGGTCTCCTACAATGAGCAGTTCTTC. Residues: CASSLSSGVSYNEQFF. The rearrangement joins TRBV5-1 to TRBJ2-1; 9 bases fit TRBD2. V gave up 1 base and J gave up 0 bases; unmatched junction bases: 2. This CDR3 contains 16 residues. Germline V CDR1 and CDR2: SGHRS, YFSETQ.

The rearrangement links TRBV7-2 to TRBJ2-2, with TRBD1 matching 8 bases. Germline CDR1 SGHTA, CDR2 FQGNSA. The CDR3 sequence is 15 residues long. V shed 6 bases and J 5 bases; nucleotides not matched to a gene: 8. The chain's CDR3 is CASRFDRGRTGELFF. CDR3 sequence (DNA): TGTGCCAGCAGATTTGACAGGGGAAGGACCGGGGAGCTGTTTTTT.

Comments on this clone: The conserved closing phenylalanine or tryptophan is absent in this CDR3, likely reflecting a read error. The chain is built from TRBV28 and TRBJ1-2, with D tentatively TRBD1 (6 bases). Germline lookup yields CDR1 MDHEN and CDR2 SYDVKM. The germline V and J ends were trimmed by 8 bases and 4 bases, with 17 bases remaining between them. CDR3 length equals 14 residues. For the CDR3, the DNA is TGTGCCAGCGGGACTCTTGGACAGAGCTATGGCTACACCCTC. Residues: CASGTLGQSYGYTL.

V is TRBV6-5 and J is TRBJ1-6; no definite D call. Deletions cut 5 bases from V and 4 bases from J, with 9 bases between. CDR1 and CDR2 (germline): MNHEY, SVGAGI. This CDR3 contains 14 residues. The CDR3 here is CASSRTEYNSPLHF. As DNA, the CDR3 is TGTGCCAGCAGTCGGACGGAATATAATTCACCCCTCCACTTT.

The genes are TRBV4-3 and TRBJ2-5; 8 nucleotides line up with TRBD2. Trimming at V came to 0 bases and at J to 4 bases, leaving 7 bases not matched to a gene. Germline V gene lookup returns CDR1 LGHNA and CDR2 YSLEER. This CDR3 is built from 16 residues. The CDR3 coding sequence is TGCGCCAGCAGCCAAGAAACCGGGGGGGCCGGAGAGACCCAGTACTTC. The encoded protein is CASSQETGGAGETQYF.